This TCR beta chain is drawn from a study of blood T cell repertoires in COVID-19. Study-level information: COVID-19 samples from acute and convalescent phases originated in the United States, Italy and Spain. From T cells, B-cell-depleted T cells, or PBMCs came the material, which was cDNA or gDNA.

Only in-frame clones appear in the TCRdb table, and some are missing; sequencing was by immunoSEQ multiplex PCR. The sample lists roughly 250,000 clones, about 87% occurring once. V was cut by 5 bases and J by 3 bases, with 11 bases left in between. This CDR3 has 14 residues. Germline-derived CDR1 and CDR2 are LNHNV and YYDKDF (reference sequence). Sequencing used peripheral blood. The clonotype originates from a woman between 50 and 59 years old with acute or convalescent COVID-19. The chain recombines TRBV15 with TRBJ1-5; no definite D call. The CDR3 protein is CATSPPEFNQPQHF. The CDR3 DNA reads TGTGCCACCAGCCCTCCTGAGTTCAATCAGCCCCAGCATTTT.